This T cell receptor beta chain is from a study of kidney transplant recipient with SARS-CoV-2 infection. TCRdb re-called the reads with MiXCR, one entry per CDR3 protein. The repertoire includes about 240,000 distinct CDR3 sequences, around 26% of them detected once, and roughly 7% sits in the top ten. This clonotype has a count of ten or more. Germline V gene sequence: CDR1 SGHRS, CDR2 YFSETQ. This CDR3 is 16 amino acids long. V was clipped by 1 base and J by 3 bases, with 15 bases between them. The source was a blood sample, collected at baseline and on roughly day 110 from a kidney transplant recipient. This rearrangement joins TRBV5-1 to TRBJ2-3; either TRBD1 or TRBD2 may fit D (6 bases each). This sequence was found in a young adult male patient who had COVID-19 and was a kidney transplant recipient. Some T cells may arise from the graft donor. In DNA, the CDR3 is TGCGCCAGCAGCTTGTCTATAAAGGGGGGAACAGATACGCAGTATTTT. Its protein product is CASSLSIKGGTDTQYF.